Below, one T cell receptor (beta chain) is given with its context. Sequencing used immunoSEQ multiplex PCR; TCRdb keeps in-frame clones, though not all of them. The top ten clones hold roughly 8% of a sample with 120,000 to 150,000 clones, about 86% of them seen once. The data belong to a study of blood T cell repertoires in COVID-19. Study-wide context: T cells, B-cell-depleted T cells, or PBMCs provided the cDNA or gDNA that served as material.

The CDR3 runs to 14 residues. CDR1 and CDR2 (germline): SGHTA, FQGNSA. V shed 10 bases and J shed 0 bases, with 14 bases lying between them. J is TRBJ2-3 and V is TRBV7-2; unclear D gene. The receptor's source is an older woman with acute or convalescent COVID-19. The sequencing sample was made of peripheral blood. The CDR3 bases are TGTGCCAACCGGTGGGCCCCTAGCACAGATACGCAGTATTTT. This encodes CANRWAPSTDTQYF.